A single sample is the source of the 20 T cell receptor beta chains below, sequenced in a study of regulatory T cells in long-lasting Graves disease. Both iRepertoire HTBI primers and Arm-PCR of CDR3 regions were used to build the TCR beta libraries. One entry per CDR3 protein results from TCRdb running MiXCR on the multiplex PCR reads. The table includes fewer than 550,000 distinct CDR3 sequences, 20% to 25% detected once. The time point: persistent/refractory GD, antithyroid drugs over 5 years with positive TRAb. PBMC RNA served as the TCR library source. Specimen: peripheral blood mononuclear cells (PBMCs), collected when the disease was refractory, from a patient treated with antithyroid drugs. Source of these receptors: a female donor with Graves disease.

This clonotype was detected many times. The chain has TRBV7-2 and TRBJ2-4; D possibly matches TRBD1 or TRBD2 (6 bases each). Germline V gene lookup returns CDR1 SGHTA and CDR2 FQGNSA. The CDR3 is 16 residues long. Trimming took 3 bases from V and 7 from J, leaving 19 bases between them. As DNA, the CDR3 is TGTGCCAGCAGCTTCTGGGGGGCGGACCCCGGGAACATTCAGTACTTC. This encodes CASSFWGADPGNIQYF.

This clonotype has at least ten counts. The CDR3 loop reads CASSLIIRVSDQPQHF. In DNA form, the CDR3 reads TGTGCCAGCAGTTTAATCATAAGGGTCTCGGATCAGCCCCAGCATTTT. V is TRBV28 and J is TRBJ1-5; D call uncertain. V shed 2 bases and J shed 5 bases, with 16 bases lying between them. Germline assignment: CDR1 MDHEN and CDR2 SYDVKM. The CDR3 totals 16 residues. Together with reference TRBV28 and TRBJ1-5, the CDR3 gives the full variable domain: DVKVTQSSRYLVKRTGEKVFLECVQDMDHENMFWYRQDPGLGLRLIYFSYDVKMKEKGDIPEGYSVSREKKERFSLILESASTNQTSMYLCASSLIIRVSDQPQHFGDGTRLSIL.

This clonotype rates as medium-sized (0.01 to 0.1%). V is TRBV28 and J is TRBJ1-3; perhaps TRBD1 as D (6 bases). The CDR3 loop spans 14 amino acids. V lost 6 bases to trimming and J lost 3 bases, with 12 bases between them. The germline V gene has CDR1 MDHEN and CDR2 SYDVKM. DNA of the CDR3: TGTGCCAGCAGCAAAGGACAGAGTGGAAACACCATATATTTT. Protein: CASSKGQSGNTIYF.

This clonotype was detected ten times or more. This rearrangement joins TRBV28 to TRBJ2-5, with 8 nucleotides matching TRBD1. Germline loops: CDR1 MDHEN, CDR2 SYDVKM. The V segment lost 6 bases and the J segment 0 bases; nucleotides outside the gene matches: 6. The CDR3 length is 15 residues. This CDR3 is CASSHGQGYQETQYF. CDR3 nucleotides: TGTGCCAGCAGCCATGGACAGGGATACCAAGAGACCCAGTACTTC.

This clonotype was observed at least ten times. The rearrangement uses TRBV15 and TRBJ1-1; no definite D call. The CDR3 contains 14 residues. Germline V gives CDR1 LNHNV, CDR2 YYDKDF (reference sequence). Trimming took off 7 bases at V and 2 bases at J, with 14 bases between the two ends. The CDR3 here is CATTTGRVNTEAFF. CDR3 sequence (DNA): TGTGCCACCACCACGGGGAGGGTTAACACTGAAGCTTTCTTT.

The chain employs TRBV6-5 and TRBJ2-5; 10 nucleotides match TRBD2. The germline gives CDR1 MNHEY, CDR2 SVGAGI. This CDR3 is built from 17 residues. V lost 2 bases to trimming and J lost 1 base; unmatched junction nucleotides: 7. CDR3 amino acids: CASSYISSGGAQETQYF. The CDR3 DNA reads TGTGCCAGCAGTTACATTTCGAGCGGGGGGGCCCAAGAGACCCAGTACTTC.

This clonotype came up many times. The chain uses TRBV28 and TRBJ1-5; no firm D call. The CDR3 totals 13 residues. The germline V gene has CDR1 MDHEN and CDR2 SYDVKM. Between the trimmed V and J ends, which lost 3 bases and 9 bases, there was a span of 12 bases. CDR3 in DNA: TGTGCCAGCAGTTTGGCAGCCGCGGGGCCCCAGCATTTT. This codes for CASSLAAAGPQHF.

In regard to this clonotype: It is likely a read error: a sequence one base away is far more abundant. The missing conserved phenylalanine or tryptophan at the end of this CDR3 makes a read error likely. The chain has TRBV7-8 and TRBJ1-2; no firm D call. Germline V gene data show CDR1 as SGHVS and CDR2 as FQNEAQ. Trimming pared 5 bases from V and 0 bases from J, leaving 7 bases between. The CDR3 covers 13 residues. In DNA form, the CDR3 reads TGTGCCAGCAGCCGCGACACTAACTATGGCTACACCCTC. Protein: CASSRDTNYGYTL.

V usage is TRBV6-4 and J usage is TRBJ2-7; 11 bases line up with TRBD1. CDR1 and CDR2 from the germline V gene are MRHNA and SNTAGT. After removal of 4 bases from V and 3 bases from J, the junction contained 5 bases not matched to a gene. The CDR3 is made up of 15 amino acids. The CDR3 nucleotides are TGTGCCAGCAGTGTAACCGGGACAGGGGGCTACGAGCAGTACTTC. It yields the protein CASSVTGTGGYEQYF.

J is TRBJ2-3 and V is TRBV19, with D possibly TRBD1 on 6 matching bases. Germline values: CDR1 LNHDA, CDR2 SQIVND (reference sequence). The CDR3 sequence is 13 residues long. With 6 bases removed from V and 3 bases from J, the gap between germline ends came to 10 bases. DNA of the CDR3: TGTGCCAGTAGAGAGCAGGGGACAGATACGCAGTATTTT. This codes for CASREQGTDTQYF.

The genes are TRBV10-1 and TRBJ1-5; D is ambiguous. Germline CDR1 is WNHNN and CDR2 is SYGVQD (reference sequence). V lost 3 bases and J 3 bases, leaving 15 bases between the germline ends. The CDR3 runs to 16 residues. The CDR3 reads CASSEGPGNFNQPQHF. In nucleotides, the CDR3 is TGCGCCAGCAGTGAAGGGCCAGGTAACTTCAATCAGCCCCAGCATTTT.

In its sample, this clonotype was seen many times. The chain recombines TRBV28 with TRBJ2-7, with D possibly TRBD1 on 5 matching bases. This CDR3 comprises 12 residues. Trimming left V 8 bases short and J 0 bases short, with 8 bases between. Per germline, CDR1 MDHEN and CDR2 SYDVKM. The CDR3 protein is CASGQGSYEQYF. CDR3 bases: TGTGCCAGCGGTCAGGGCTCCTACGAGCAGTACTTC.

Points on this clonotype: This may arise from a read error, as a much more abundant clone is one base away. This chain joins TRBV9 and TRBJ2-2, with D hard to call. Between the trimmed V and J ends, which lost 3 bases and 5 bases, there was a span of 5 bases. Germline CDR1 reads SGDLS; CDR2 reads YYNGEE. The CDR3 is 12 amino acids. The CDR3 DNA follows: TGTGCCAGCAGCGAGCATACCGGGGAGCTGTTTTTT. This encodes CASSEHTGELFF.

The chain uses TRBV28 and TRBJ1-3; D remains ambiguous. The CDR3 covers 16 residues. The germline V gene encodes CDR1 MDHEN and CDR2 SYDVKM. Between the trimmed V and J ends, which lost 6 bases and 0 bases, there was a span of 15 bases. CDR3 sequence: CASSPALTYSGNTIYF. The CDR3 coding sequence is TGTGCCAGCAGCCCAGCCCTGACGTACTCTGGAAACACCATATATTTT.

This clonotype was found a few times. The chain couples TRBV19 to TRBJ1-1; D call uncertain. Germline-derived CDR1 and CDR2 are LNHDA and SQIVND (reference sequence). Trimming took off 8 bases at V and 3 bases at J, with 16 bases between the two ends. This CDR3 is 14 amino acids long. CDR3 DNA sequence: TGTGCCAGTCTAGTTGGCTATGACGACACTGAAGCTTTCTTT. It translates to CASLVGYDDTEAFF.

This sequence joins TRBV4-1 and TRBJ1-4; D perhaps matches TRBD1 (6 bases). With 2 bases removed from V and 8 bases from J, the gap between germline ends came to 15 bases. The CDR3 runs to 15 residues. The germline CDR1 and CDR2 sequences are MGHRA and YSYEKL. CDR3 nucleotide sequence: TGCGCCAGCAGCCAACCCGGGACAAGAGAAGAAAAACTGTTTTTT. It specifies CASSQPGTREEKLFF.

The CDR3, as DNA: TGTGCCTGGAGTGTGGTGCGGGGGGGGAACCAAGAGACCCAGTACTTC. It translates to CAWSVVRGGNQETQYF. This chain uses TRBV30 with TRBJ2-5; TRBD2 matches at 9 bases. Trimming at V came to 0 bases and at J to 0 bases, leaving 5 bases not matched to a gene. The CDR3 consists of 16 residues. CDR1 and CDR2 from the germline V gene are GTSNPN and SVGIG (reference sequence).

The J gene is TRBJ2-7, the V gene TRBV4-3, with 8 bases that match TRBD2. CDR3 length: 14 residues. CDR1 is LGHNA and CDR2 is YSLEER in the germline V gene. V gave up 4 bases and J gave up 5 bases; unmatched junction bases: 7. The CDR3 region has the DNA TGCGCCAGCAGCCCCCGGGGGGGAGGGGACGAGCAGTACTTC. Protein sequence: CASSPRGGGDEQYF.

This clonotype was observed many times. The DNA for the CDR3 is TGTGCTCTCCAGCTTATATCCGGGCCTATGAACACTGAAGCTTTCTTT. Residues: CALQLISGPMNTEAFF. The V call is TRBV7-9, the J call TRBJ1-1; D is uncertain. CDR3 length: 16 amino acids. Germline lookup yields CDR1 SEHNR and CDR2 FQNEAQ (reference sequence).

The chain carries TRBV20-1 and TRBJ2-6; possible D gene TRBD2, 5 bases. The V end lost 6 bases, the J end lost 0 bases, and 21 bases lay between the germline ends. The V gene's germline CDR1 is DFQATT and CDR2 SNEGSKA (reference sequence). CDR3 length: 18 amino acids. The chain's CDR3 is CSASPDLGFSSGANVLTF. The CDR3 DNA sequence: TGCAGTGCGAGCCCGGACTTGGGGTTTAGCTCTGGGGCCAACGTCCTGACTTTC.